This T cell receptor (beta chain) was sequenced during a study of blood T cells in healthy people across ages. Findings of the study overall: The long-lived group displayed more naive CD4+ cells, plus higher diversity, than the aged donors did. Nothing was known about donor CMV status, and this possibly confounded expanded clonotype changes. In older individuals, TCR beta diversity per million T cells was lower, falling roughly linearly with age.

This clonotype was recorded many times. Its antigen is unidentified. Trimming pared 2 bases from V and 0 bases from J, leaving 8 bases between. The CDR3 covers 15 residues. The germline gives CDR1 SGHTA, CDR2 FQGNSA. Combining a sample-barcoded 5' primer with a J-beta primer mix, a second PCR ran for roughly 6 to 12 cycles. TCRdb re-analysed the 5' RACE reads in MiXCR, keeping a single row per CDR3 protein. The sample holds about 650,000 distinct CDR3 sequences; roughly 32% are singletons and the top ten take 15%. The receptor's source is a woman aged 80 or over in good health. V gene TRBV7-2 combines with J gene TRBJ1-5; D might be TRBD1 (5 bases). Sequenced material: blood. In DNA, the CDR3 is TGTGCCAGCAGCTTATGGGGGGATAGCAATCAGCCCCAGCATTTT. Translated: CASSLWGDSNQPQHF.